These 21 T cell receptor beta chains originate from one sample sequenced in a study of CD8 T cells in ankylosing spondylitis. Study observations and caveats: Seemingly distinctive of ankylosing spondylitis blood was a TCR beta motif formed by eight highly homologous variants.

MiXCR, run by TCRdb on the 5' RACE reads, gives a single entry per CDR3 protein. Of some 840,000 distinct CDR3 sequences listed, approximately 10% are singletons. These receptors are not linked to any known antigen. Sequenced material: blood, either unsorted or a sorted T cell fraction (not recorded which). The receptors here all came from a male donor with ankylosing spondylitis.

This clonotype came up many times. The chain recombines TRBV29-1 with TRBJ2-5; D assignment may be TRBD1 or TRBD2 (6 bases each). Germline V gene sequence: CDR1 SQVTM, CDR2 ANQGSEA. V lost 4 bases and J lost 4, with 13 bases in between. The CDR3 runs to 13 residues. CDR3 nucleotide sequence: TGCAGCGTTGTGGGGGGCTCAAGAGAGACCCAGTACTTC. Its translation: CSVVGGSRETQYF.

The sample holds a few counts of this clonotype. The V and J genes are TRBV12-3 or TRBV12-4 and TRBJ1-1, with TRBD1 as a possible D gene (6 bases). This CDR3 region has 15 residues. V lost 6 bases, J lost 1 base, and 15 bases lay in between. Here the CDR3 reads CASRTRRDTNTEAFF. Written as DNA, the CDR3 is TGTGCCAGCAGAACCCGCAGGGACACGAACACTGAAGCTTTCTTT.

This clonotype has only a few counts. The rearrangement links TRBV20-1 to TRBJ2-4; the D gene is possibly TRBD2 (6 bases). The CDR3 contains 15 residues. Germline V gene lookup returns CDR1 DFQATT and CDR2 SNEGSKA (reference sequence). V lost 6 bases and J lost 2, with 17 bases in between. The CDR3 loop is CSAKGLLFTKNIQYF. The DNA for the CDR3 is TGCAGTGCAAAAGGACTACTGTTTACCAAAAACATTCAGTACTTC.

This chain connects TRBV5-1 to TRBJ2-5; D is uncertain. This CDR3 has 13 amino acids. Germline CDR1 and CDR2: SGHRS and YFSETQ. Between the trimmed V and J ends, which lost 4 bases and 3 bases, there was a span of 10 bases. CDR3 residues: CASSVREEETQYF. For the CDR3, the DNA is TGCGCCAGCAGCGTCAGAGAGGAAGAGACCCAGTACTTC.

This clonotype was detected a few times. This sequence joins TRBV20-1 and TRBJ1-4; D is uncertain. The germline gives CDR1 DFQATT, CDR2 SNEGSKA (reference sequence). The V end was cut by 0 bases, the J end by 7 bases, with 15 bases between. The CDR3 has 15 residues. The CDR3 bases are TGCAGTGCTAGAGATCCGGGGTCTGATGGTGAAAAACTGTTTTTT. Its translation: CSARDPGSDGEKLFF.

This chain links TRBV20-1 with TRBJ2-1; 10 bases are a match to TRBD1. Germline values: CDR1 DFQATT, CDR2 SNEGSKA (reference sequence). The V gene end was trimmed by 2 bases and the J gene end by 0 bases; junction bases not matched to a gene: 1. The CDR3 extends over 15 amino acids. This chain's CDR3 is CSARWTGGSYNEQFF. As DNA, the CDR3 is TGCAGTGCTAGATGGACAGGGGGCTCCTACAATGAGCAGTTCTTC.

This clonotype came up a few times. The genes are TRBV20-1 and TRBJ2-1, with 8 bases lining up with TRBD2. The ends lost 7 bases at V and 4 bases at J; junction bases unmatched: 3. Germline values: CDR1 DFQATT, CDR2 SNEGSKA (reference sequence). This CDR3 contains 12 residues. The CDR3 protein is CSVREGYNEQFF. The CDR3 DNA sequence: TGCAGTGTTCGGGAGGGTTACAATGAGCAGTTCTTC.

The sample holds many counts of this clonotype. As DNA, the CDR3 is TGTGCCAGCAGTTCCGACGCGTTGACTAGCGGGAGTGGGCAGTTCTTC. It translates to CASSSDALTSGSGQFF. The chain recombines TRBV6-5 with TRBJ2-1; 12 bases line up with TRBD2. The junction had 13 bases not matched to a gene; V was cut back by 4 bases and J by 12 bases. This CDR3 spans 16 amino acids. Germline V gene lookup returns CDR1 MNHEY and CDR2 SVGAGI.

This clonotype was seen a few times. The J gene is TRBJ2-5, the V gene TRBV7-2; tentatively, D is TRBD1 (5 bases). The CDR3 consists of 15 residues. Germline loops: CDR1 SGHTA, CDR2 FQGNSA. Deletions cut 1 base from V and 5 bases from J, with 14 bases between. The CDR3 DNA reads TGTGCCAGCAGCTTAGGTCCAGGGATGGTGGAGACCCAGTACTTC. Residues: CASSLGPGMVETQYF.

This clonotype was detected only a few times. The rearrangement links TRBV6-2 or TRBV6-3 to TRBJ2-4; 12 bases agree with TRBD2. Germline CDR1 is MNHEY and CDR2 is SVGEGT. CDR3 size: 19 residues. The V gene end was trimmed by 2 bases and the J gene end by 11 bases; junction bases not matched to a gene: 19. DNA for the CDR3: TGTGCCAGCAGTTACGGGGACACCCTCCCGACTAGCGGGAGTCTCGTTCAGTACTTC. Encoded protein: CASSYGDTLPTSGSLVQYF.

This clonotype was counted only a few times. The chain combines TRBV20-1 with TRBJ2-1; 10 bases align to TRBD2. Germline values: CDR1 DFQATT, CDR2 SNEGSKA (reference sequence). The CDR3 contains 14 residues. V lost 2 bases, J lost 9 bases, and 7 bases stayed unmatched. CDR3 coding DNA: TGCAGTGCTAGACGCCCTTTAGCGGGAGGTGAGCAGTTCTTC. Amino acids: CSARRPLAGGEQFF.

This clonotype occurred a few times. V and J are TRBV6-2 or TRBV6-3 and TRBJ2-3, with D tentatively TRBD1 or TRBD2 (5 bases each). V lost 2 bases and J 6 bases, leaving 12 bases between the germline ends. The CDR3 runs to 14 residues. Germline V gene data show CDR1 as MNHEY and CDR2 as SVGEGT. Written as DNA, the CDR3 is TGTGCCAGCAGTTACGCCGGGGCGAGTGATACGCAGTATTTT. This codes for CASSYAGASDTQYF.

In its sample, this clonotype was seen a few times. This rearrangement joins TRBV6-1 to TRBJ2-2; possibly TRBD2 for D (7 bases). Germline-derived CDR1 and CDR2 are MNHNS and SASEGT. The CDR3 spans 16 residues. V lost 7 bases to trimming and J lost 3 bases, with 18 bases between them. The CDR3 reads CASTVRGRVDTGELFF. In DNA, the CDR3 is TGTGCCAGCACGGTGCGGGGGCGCGTGGACACCGGGGAGCTGTTTTTT.

This clonotype was recorded many times. The gene calls are TRBV5-5 and TRBJ2-5, with TRBD2 matching 13 bases. V lost 2 bases, J lost 5 bases, and 6 bases stayed unmatched. The CDR3 extends over 16 amino acids. From germline, CDR1 is SGHKS and CDR2 YYEKEE (reference sequence). The CDR3 sequence is CASSFGLAGEVETQYF. The CDR3 DNA is TGTGCCAGCAGCTTTGGACTAGCGGGGGAAGTTGAGACCCAGTACTTC.

The chain employs TRBV20-1 and TRBJ1-3, with 10 nucleotides matching TRBD1. With 2 bases clipped from V and 4 bases from J, the junction kept 5 bases outside the gene matches. Germline V gene data show CDR1 as DFQATT and CDR2 as SNEGSKA (reference sequence). The CDR3 consists of 15 residues. The CDR3 sequence: CSARPGTGAGNTIYF. The CDR3, as DNA: TGCAGTGCTAGACCCGGGACAGGGGCCGGAAACACCATATATTTT.

Ten or more counts support this clonotype. V is TRBV5-1 and J is TRBJ2-1, with TRBD1 matching 9 bases. This CDR3 has 15 amino acids. V lost 2 bases to trimming and J lost 4 bases; unmatched junction nucleotides: 4. The germline V gene has CDR1 SGHRS and CDR2 YFSETQ. CDR3 sequence reads: CASSFGTGTYNEQFF. In DNA, the CDR3 is TGCGCCAGCAGCTTCGGGACAGGGACATACAATGAGCAGTTCTTC.

The sample holds a few counts of this clonotype. The chain has TRBV12-3 or TRBV12-4 and TRBJ1-2; perhaps TRBD1 as D (5 bases). V was trimmed by 6 bases and J by 8 bases, leaving 16 bases between them. The length of the CDR3 is 13 residues. CDR3 loop: CASRGVTLGGYTF. CDR3 in DNA: TGTGCCAGCAGAGGGGTGACATTGGGGGGCTACACCTTC.

This clonotype was recorded many times. The chain uses TRBV29-1 and TRBJ2-7; perhaps TRBD2 as D (5 bases). V gave up 6 bases and J gave up 7 bases, with 10 bases separating them. CDR3 length: 10 residues. Germline CDR1 is SQVTM and CDR2 is ANQGSEA. The DNA of the CDR3 is TGCAGCGTGGACTCTGGGGAGCAGTACTTC. This translates into CSVDSGEQYF.

Ten or more counts support this clonotype. The genes are TRBV20-1 and TRBJ2-5; unclear D gene. Trimming took off 1 base at V and 2 bases at J, with 8 bases between the two ends. There are 13 residues in the CDR3. Per the germline V gene, CDR1 is DFQATT and CDR2 is SNEGSKA (reference sequence). The CDR3 DNA reads as TGCAGTGCTAGAGTCGTGGGACAAGAGACCCAGTACTTC. It translates to CSARVVGQETQYF.

This clonotype was seen only a few times. The gene calls are TRBV20-1 and TRBJ1-5, with a tentative D call TRBD1 (6 bases). V was cut by 6 bases and J by 0 bases, with 12 bases left in between. CDR3 length: 14 residues. CDR1 is DFQATT, CDR2 SNEGSKA, per germline (reference sequence). Here the CDR3 reads CSADRPYSNQPQHF. In DNA form, the CDR3 reads TGCAGTGCCGACAGGCCATATAGCAATCAGCCCCAGCATTTT.

This chain joins TRBV18 and TRBJ2-7, with 7 bases fitting TRBD1. V trimming: 3 bases; J trimming: 3 bases; junction bases outside the gene matches: 5. CDR1 is KGHSH, CDR2 LQKENI, per germline. This CDR3 contains 14 residues. The CDR3 region is CASSPPGQFYEQYF. The CDR3 coding sequence is TGTGCCAGCTCACCCCCGGGACAGTTCTACGAGCAGTACTTC.